One sample yielded the 7 T cell receptor beta chains listed below, sequenced in a study of beta chain features in type 1 diabetes (dated by TCRdb to 2017 to 2018). Preparation of the library involved the immunoSEQ multiplex PCR assay. All of the isolated RNA was reverse transcribed with the High Capacity cDNA Reverse Transcription Kit, so expressed TCRB transcripts were sequenced. TCRdb holds this immuneACCESS table with in-frame rearrangements only. Some clones are missing; in checked studies, unresolved V genes explain under half, and the rest has no known cause. Present in this sample are fewer than 250,000 clones, 68% of which were seen just once. Around 0.05% of the sample is held by the ten biggest clonotypes. Material: naive CD4+ T cells from blood. Sample cell subset or site, as interpreted from the label and publication: true naive CD4+ T cells. These receptor sequences come from a man aged 30 to 45 in good health.

The gene calls are TRBV29-1 and TRBJ2-3; D may be TRBD1 or TRBD2 (6 bases each). CDR1 and CDR2 from the germline V gene are SQVTM and ANQGSEA. Trimming took off 4 bases at V and 8 bases at J, with 28 bases between the two ends. The CDR3 is 17 residues long. CDR3 DNA sequence: TGCAGCGTTGGAACCGTCGGGGGCGCTGAGAGGCCGGGTACGCAGTATTTT. This sequence encodes CSVGTVGGAERPGTQYF.

The V gene is TRBV5-6, the J gene TRBJ2-5; 8 nucleotides match TRBD1. Germline assignment: CDR1 SGHDT and CDR2 YYEEEE. The CDR3 spans 14 residues. V was clipped by 4 bases and J by 9 bases; unmatched bases: 11. The CDR3 loop reads CASSQTGVQEAQYF. The CDR3 bases are TGTGCCAGCAGCCAGACAGGGGTACAAGAAGCCCAGTACTTC.

This CDR3 reads CASTDPGTNSGANVLTF. The CDR3 DNA reads as TGTGCCAGTACCGACCCCGGGACAAACTCTGGGGCCAACGTCCTGACTTTC. The V gene is TRBV19, the J gene TRBJ2-6, with a possible D match to TRBD1 (6 bases). Germline assignment: CDR1 LNHDA and CDR2 SQIVND (reference sequence). The V gene lost 7 bases and the J gene lost 0 bases, with 16 bases spanning the gap. This CDR3 has 17 amino acids.

This clone was seen only a few times. The chain carries TRBV5-1 and TRBJ2-1; no definite D call. Trimming took off 0 bases at V and 0 bases at J, with 4 bases between the two ends. The CDR3 is 14 amino acids. The germline CDR1 and CDR2 sequences are SGHRS and YFSETQ. This CDR3 is CASSLESSYNEQFF. CDR3 DNA: TGCGCCAGCAGCTTGGAGAGCTCCTACAATGAGCAGTTCTTC.

This clone is a singleton in its sample. The V and J genes are TRBV30 and TRBJ2-7; the match to TRBD2 covers 8 bases. The V segment lost 2 bases and the J segment 6 bases; nucleotides outside the gene matches: 6. The CDR3 has 13 amino acids. Germline V CDR1 and CDR2: GTSNPN, SVGIG (reference sequence). CDR3 loop: CAWSRAGDGEQYF. The CDR3 nucleotides read TGTGCCTGGAGTAGAGCGGGAGATGGCGAGCAGTACTTC.

This clone was counted between two and nine times. V gene TRBV7-2 combines with J gene TRBJ2-4; a weak D match, TRBD1 (6 bases). Germline CDR1 is SGHTA and CDR2 is FQGNSA. Deletions cut 6 bases from V and 8 bases from J, with 14 bases between. The CDR3 loop spans 13 amino acids. The CDR3 DNA follows: TGTGCCAGCAGTCTAAGATCAGGGGACATTCAGTACTTC. This translates into CASSLRSGDIQYF.

The V and J genes are TRBV19 and TRBJ2-2, with 10 bases identical to TRBD1. The CDR3 totals 15 residues. V lost 6 bases and J lost 7; bases outside the gene matches: 8. The germline CDR1 and CDR2 sequences are LNHDA and SQIVND (reference sequence). In DNA, the CDR3 is TGTGCCAGTAGCAGACAGGGGGCGATCGGCGGGGAGCTGTTTTTT. Translated: CASSRQGAIGGELFF.